Below, 16 T cell receptor beta chains from the same sample are listed, as sequenced in a study of control samples from healthy donors and cancer patients. Assay used: immunoSEQ multiplex PCR; TCRdb lists only in-frame clones, some missing. The data contain about 130,000 clones, approximately 94% of them singletons. Sequenced sample: PBMCs. These receptors came from a man aged 45 to 65 with head and neck cancer.

The chain uses TRBV3-1 (or the pseudogene TRBV3-2) and TRBJ2-7, with D unresolved. The CDR3 runs to 13 residues. Germline CDR1 and CDR2: LGHDT and YNNKEL (reference sequence). Between the trimmed V and J ends, which lost 3 bases and 7 bases, there was a span of 13 bases. The CDR3 loop is CASSQKGSREQYF. The DNA for the CDR3 is TGTGCCAGCAGCCAGAAAGGCTCGCGGGAGCAGTACTTC.

This clone was observed once. The chain employs TRBV5-1 and TRBJ1-2; D ambiguous. Trimming stripped 3 bases from V and 3 bases from J, with 18 bases between. CDR3 length: 16 residues. Germline V gives CDR1 SGHRS, CDR2 YFSETQ. CDR3 amino acids: CASSSGRLGFDYGYTF. The CDR3 coding sequence is TGCGCCAGCAGCTCCGGACGCTTAGGGTTTGACTATGGCTACACCTTC.

The chain links TRBV28 to TRBJ1-3; 7 bases are a match to TRBD1. The CDR3 has 14 residues. The ends lost 5 bases at V and 1 base at J; junction bases unmatched: 2. Germline V lookup: CDR1 MDHEN, CDR2 SYDVKM. In DNA, the CDR3 is TGTGCCAGCAGTCCAGGGGGGTCTGGAAACACCATATATTTT. It specifies CASSPGGSGNTIYF. Filled out from reference TRBV28 and TRBJ1-3, the complete variable domain reads DVKVTQSSRYLVKRTGEKVFLECVQDMDHENMFWYRQDPGLGLRLIYFSYDVKMKEKGDIPEGYSVSREKKERFSLILESASTNQTSMYLCASSPGGSGNTIYFGEGSWLTVV.

This sequence joins TRBV18 and TRBJ1-4; no clear D gene. CDR1 is KGHSH and CDR2 is LQKENI in the germline V gene. Trimming shortened V by 1 base and J by 6 bases, and 12 bases separated the two germline ends. CDR3 length equals 15 residues. The CDR3 region is CASSPLKRADEKLFF. As DNA, the CDR3 is TGTGCCAGCTCACCACTCAAAAGGGCGGATGAAAAACTGTTTTTT.

CDR3 sequence (DNA): TGTGCCAGTAGTGGCCGACAGGGATACACAGATACGCAGTATTTT. Amino acids: CASSGRQGYTDTQYF. The chain couples TRBV19 to TRBJ2-3; 7 bases align to TRBD1. The ends lost 5 bases at V and 2 bases at J; junction bases unmatched: 7. CDR1 and CDR2 (germline): LNHDA, SQIVND (reference sequence). The CDR3 runs 15 residues.

The chain recombines TRBV30 with TRBJ1-2; D uncertain. The CDR3 has 14 residues. Germline CDR1 and CDR2: GTSNPN and SVGIG (reference sequence). Trimming removed 2 bases at V and 5 bases at J, with 15 bases between. The chain's CDR3 is CAWSSLSGGYGYTF. CDR3 nucleotides: TGTGCCTGGAGTTCCCTGTCCGGCGGGTATGGCTACACCTTC.

This sequence joins TRBV7-9 and TRBJ2-1; TRBD2 might be the D (5 bases). Germline V CDR1 and CDR2: SEHNR, FQNEAQ (reference sequence). Trimming took off 5 bases at V and 9 bases at J, with 14 bases between the two ends. The CDR3 covers 13 residues. The CDR3 sequence is CASSPQRESEQFF. The CDR3 coding sequence is TGTGCCAGCAGCCCCCAGAGGGAGAGTGAGCAGTTCTTC.

The V gene is TRBV6-6, the J gene TRBJ2-7; D not certain. Germline lookup yields CDR1 MNHNY and CDR2 SVGAGI (reference sequence). Trimming removed 6 bases at V and 0 bases at J, with 12 bases between. This CDR3 has 14 amino acids. CDR3 bases: TGTGCCAGCAGCTCCTTGGGATTCTCCTACGAGCAGTACTTC. Protein: CASSSLGFSYEQYF.

This clone showed up just once. The J gene is TRBJ1-1, the V gene TRBV11-2; D ambiguous. This CDR3 contains 18 residues. CDR1 is SGHAT and CDR2 is FQNNGV in the germline V gene. V was shortened by 1 base and J by 1 base, with 19 bases between the two germline ends. CDR3 residues: CASSLGGKSGIKNTEAFF. CDR3 coding DNA: TGTGCCAGCAGCTTAGGAGGAAAGTCCGGCATAAAGAACACTGAAGCTTTCTTT.

V usage is TRBV19 and J usage is TRBJ1-1, with 7 positions matching TRBD1. The V and J ends lost 6 bases and 1 base, in that order; junction bases with no gene match: 8. CDR3 length: 15 amino acids. Germline V CDR1 and CDR2: LNHDA, SQIVND (reference sequence). CDR3 in amino acids: CASRGDGTANTEAFF. CDR3 coding DNA: TGTGCCAGTAGAGGAGACGGGACAGCGAACACTGAAGCTTTCTTT.

The chain uses TRBV11-3 and TRBJ2-1; tentatively, D is TRBD1 (6 bases). This CDR3 spans 12 amino acids. The germline V gene has CDR1 SGHNT and CDR2 YENEEA. The V and J ends lost 3 bases and 10 bases respectively, with 10 bases between them. The CDR3 DNA reads as TGTGCCAGCAGCTTCGGGACACGGGAGCAGTTCTTC. Translation gives CASSFGTREQFF.

V and J are TRBV20-1 and TRBJ2-5; D gene unclear. The CDR3 is 10 residues long. The germline V gene has CDR1 DFQATT and CDR2 SNEGSKA (reference sequence). V lost 6 bases and J 7 bases, leaving 9 bases between the germline ends. Here the CDR3 DNA reads TGCAGTGCCCACCGAGGGACCCAGTACTTC. Protein sequence: CSAHRGTQYF.

The chain has TRBV15 and TRBJ1-5; D is unresolved. V was trimmed by 1 base and J by 11 bases, leaving 12 bases between them. The CDR3 extends over 13 amino acids. Germline CDR1 is LNHNV and CDR2 is YYDKDF (reference sequence). The chain's CDR3 is CATSRVGTPAQHF. Written as DNA, the CDR3 is TGTGCCACCAGCAGAGTGGGTACGCCGGCCCAGCATTTT.

The rearrangement links TRBV30 to TRBJ1-2; D remains unclear. Germline loops: CDR1 GTSNPN, CDR2 SVGIG (reference sequence). The CDR3 sequence is 12 residues long. V lost 4 bases, J lost 7 bases, and 13 bases lay in between. This CDR3 is CAWTKRVIGYTF. CDR3 nucleotide sequence: TGTGCCTGGACCAAGAGGGTGATTGGCTACACCTTC.

This chain uses TRBV11-2 with TRBJ2-1; 13 nucleotides align to TRBD2. CDR1 is SGHAT, CDR2 FQNNGV, per germline. This CDR3 region has 19 residues. V dropped 5 bases and J dropped 1; count of bases not matched to a gene: 11. The CDR3 is CASSAKSTSGGASYNEQFF. CDR3 coding DNA: TGTGCCAGCAGCGCCAAAAGTACTAGCGGGGGGGCTTCCTACAATGAGCAGTTCTTC.

The chain carries TRBV19 and TRBJ2-1; 8 bases match TRBD2. The CDR3 spans 16 residues. J was trimmed by 1 base and V by 4 bases; bases with no gene match: 6. Germline V gene lookup returns CDR1 LNHDA and CDR2 SQIVND (reference sequence). This chain's CDR3 is CASSTLLAASYNEQFF. The DNA for the CDR3 is TGTGCCAGTAGTACGCTACTAGCGGCTTCCTACAATGAGCAGTTCTTC.